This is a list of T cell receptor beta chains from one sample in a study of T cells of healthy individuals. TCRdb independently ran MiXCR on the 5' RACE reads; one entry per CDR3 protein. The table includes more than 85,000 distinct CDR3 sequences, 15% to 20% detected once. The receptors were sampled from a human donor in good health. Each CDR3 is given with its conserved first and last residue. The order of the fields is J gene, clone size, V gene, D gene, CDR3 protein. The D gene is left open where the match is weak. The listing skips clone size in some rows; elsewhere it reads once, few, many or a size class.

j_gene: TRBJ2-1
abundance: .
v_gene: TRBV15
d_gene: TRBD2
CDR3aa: CATSPMLGTSVLQVF

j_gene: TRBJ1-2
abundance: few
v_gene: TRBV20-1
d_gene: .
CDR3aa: CSATAGNGYTF

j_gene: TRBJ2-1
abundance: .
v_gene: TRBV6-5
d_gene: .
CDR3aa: CASSPSSYNEQFF

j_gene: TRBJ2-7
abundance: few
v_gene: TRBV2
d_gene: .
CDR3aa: CASSARDSYEQYF

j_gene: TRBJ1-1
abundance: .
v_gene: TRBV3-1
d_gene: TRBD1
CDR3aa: CASSQVATGGPEAFF

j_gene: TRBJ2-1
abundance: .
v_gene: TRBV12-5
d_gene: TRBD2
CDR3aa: CASGSVGFAGGPHEQFF

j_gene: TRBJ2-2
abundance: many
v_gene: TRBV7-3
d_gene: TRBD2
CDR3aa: CASSLFSGANTGELFF

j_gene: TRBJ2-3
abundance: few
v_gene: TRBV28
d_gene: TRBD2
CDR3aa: CASRGTSRDTQYF

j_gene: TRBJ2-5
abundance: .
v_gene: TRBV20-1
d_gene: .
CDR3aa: CSATSFVTEETQYF

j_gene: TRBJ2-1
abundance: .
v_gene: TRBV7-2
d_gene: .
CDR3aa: CASSLAGASSYNEQFF

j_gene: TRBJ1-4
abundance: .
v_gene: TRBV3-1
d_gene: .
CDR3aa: CASSLNTEKLFF

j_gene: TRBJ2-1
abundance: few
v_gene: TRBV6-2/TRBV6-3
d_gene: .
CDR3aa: CASRNSRSSYNEQFF

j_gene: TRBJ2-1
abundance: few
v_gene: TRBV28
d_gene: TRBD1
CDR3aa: CASSLLGTACF

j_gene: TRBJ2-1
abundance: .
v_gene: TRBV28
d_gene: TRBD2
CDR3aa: CASRAAGRGYNEQFF

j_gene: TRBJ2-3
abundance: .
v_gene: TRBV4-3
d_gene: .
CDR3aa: CASSLRGGAFSDTQYF

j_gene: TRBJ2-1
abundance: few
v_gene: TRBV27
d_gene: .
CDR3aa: CASKEAAPGRPNSYNEQFF

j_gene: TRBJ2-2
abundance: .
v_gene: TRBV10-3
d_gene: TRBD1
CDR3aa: CAIRPDRGPAGELFF

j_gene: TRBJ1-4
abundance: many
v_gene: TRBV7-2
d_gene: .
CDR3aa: CASSQRASSLGEKLFF

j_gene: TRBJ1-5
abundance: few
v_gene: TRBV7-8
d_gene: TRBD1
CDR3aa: CASSLGYDRGQPQHF

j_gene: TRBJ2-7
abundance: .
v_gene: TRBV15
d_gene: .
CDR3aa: CATSRDQGYEQYF

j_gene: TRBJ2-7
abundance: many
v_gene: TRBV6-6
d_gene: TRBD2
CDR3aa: CASTRGRVHEQYF

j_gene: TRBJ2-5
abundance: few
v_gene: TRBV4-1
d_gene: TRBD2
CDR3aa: CASSQGLAAQETQYF

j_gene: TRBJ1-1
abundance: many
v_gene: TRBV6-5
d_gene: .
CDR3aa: CASSYSRTTEAFF

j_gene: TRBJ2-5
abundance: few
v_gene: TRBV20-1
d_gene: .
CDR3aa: CSARVDSVKETQYF

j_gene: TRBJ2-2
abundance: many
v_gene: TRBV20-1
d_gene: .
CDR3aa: CSARDLRGGNTGELFF

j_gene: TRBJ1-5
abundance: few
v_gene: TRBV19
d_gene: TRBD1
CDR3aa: CASSIPTGQTINQPQHF

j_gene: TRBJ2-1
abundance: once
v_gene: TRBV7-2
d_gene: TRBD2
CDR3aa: CASSLRAGGNLNEQFF

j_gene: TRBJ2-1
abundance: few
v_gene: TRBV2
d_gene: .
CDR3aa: CASSERPGSPGNEQFF

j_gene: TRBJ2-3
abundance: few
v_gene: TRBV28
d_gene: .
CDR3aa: CASSIDSRQNTQYF

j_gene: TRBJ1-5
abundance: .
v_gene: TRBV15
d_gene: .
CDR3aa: CATSGLTADSNQPQHF

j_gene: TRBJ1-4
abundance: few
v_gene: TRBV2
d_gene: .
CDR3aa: CASQDLNEKLFF

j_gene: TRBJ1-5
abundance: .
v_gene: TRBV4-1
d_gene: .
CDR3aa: CASSQEQLPNQPQHF

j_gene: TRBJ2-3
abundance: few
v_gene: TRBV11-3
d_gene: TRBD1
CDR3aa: CASSTDETGSTDTQYF

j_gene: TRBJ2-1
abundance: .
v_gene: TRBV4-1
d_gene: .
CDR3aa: CASSSIKGQRNEQFF

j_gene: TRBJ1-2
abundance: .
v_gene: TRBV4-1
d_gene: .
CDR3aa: CASSPGTRLYGYTF

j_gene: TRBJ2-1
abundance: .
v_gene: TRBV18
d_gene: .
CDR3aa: CASSHPGALAYNEQFF

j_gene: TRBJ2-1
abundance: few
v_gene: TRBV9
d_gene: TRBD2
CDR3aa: CASSVLAGAEQFF

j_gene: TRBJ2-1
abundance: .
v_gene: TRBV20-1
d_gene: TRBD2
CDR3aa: CSARRAGVRNEQFF

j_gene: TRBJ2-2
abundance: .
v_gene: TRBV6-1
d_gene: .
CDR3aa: CASSKESISGELFF

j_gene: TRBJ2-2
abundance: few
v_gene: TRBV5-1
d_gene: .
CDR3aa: CASSSTGHTGELFF

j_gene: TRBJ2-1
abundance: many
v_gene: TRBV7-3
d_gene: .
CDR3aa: CASSLVGAPYNEQFF

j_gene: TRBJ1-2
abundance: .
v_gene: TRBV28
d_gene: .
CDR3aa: CASMTVSNYGYTF

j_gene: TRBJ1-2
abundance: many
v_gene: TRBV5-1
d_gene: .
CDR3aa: CASSTDINYGYTF

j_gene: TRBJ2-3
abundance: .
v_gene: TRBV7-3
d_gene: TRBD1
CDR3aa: CASSLHLHSLHLQGDTQYF

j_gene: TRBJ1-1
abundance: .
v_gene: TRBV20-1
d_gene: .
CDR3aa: CSARVPPATEAFF

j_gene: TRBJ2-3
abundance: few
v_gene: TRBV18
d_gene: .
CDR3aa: CASSPSAGLTDTQYF

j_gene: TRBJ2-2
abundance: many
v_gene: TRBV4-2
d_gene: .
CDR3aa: CASSHPRLNTGELFF

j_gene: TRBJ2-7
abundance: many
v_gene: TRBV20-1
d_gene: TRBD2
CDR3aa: CSVLTSFGYEQYF

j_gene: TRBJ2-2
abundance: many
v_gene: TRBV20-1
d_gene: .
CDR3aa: CSARHHTGELFF

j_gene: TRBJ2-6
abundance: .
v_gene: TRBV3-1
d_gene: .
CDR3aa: CASSPGPHHSGANVLTF

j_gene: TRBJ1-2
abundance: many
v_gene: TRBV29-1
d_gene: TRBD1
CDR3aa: CSVEAGQGYQGYTF

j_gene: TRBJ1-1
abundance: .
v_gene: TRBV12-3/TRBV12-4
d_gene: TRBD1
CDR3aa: CASSPRQGAVPEAFF

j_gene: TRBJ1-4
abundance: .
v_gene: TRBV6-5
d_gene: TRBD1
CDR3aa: CASSQRGTATNEKLFF

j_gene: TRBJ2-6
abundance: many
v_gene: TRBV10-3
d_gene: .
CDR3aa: CAISESTRSSGANVLTF

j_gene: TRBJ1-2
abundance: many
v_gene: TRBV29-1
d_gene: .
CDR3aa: CSVGLVRDYGYTF

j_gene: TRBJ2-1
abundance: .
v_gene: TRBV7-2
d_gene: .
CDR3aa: CASSSPNNEQFF

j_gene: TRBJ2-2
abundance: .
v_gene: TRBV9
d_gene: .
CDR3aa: CASSISRFTGELFF

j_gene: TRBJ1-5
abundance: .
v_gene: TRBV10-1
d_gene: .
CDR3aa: CASSEWCAVRGNQPQHF

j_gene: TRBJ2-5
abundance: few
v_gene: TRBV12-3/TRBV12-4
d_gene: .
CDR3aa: CASSVQTVQETQYF